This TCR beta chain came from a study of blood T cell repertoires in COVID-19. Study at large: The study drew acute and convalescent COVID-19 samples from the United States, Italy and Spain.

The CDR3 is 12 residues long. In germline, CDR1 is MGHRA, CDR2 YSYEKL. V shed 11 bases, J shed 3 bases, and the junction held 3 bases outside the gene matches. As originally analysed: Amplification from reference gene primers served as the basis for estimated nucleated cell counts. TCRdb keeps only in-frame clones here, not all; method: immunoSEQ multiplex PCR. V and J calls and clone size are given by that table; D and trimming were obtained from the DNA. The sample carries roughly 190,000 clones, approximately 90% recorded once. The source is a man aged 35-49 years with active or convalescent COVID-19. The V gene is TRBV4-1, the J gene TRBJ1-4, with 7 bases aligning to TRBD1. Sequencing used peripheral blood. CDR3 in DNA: TGCGCCCCAGGGACAGCTAATGAAAAACTGTTTTTT. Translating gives CAPGTANEKLFF.